Shown below are 10 T cell receptor beta chains from a single sample sequenced in a study of T cell changes during pregnancy in multiple sclerosis. TCRdb keeps only in-frame clones here, not all; method: immunoSEQ multiplex PCR. The data contain 25,000 to 30,000 clones, roughly 92% of them singletons. Source: CD4+ T cells from peripheral blood mononuclear cells, taken in the first trimester of pregnancy. The receptors shown here come from a female donor with multiple sclerosis, enrolled in a pregnancy study.

The J gene is TRBJ2-7, the V gene TRBV4-1, with a tentative D call TRBD1 (6 bases). Trimming took off 4 bases at V and 5 bases at J, with 15 bases between the two ends. The CDR3 sequence is 14 residues long. The germline V gene encodes CDR1 MGHRA and CDR2 YSYEKL. The CDR3 DNA reads as TGCGCCAGCAGCCCATCAGGGGTTCGACACGAGCAGTACTTC. This codes for CASSPSGVRHEQYF.

The chain uses TRBV27 and TRBJ2-7; TRBD1 aligns across 9 bases. Per germline, CDR1 MNHEY and CDR2 SMNVEV (reference sequence). This CDR3 has 14 residues. V shed 7 bases and J 3 bases; nucleotides not matched to a gene: 7. The CDR3 loop is CASKEGTGIYEQYF. CDR3 DNA sequence: TGTGCCAGCAAGGAGGGGACAGGGATCTACGAGCAGTACTTC.

The count of this clone is one. V gene TRBV7-2 combines with J gene TRBJ2-1; 14 bases line up with TRBD2. Germline trimming cut 1 base from V and 7 bases from J; bases unmatched to any gene: 6. This CDR3 is 17 amino acids long. Germline V gene data show CDR1 as SGHTA and CDR2 as FQGNSA. CDR3 protein: CASSLVGTSGGLNEQFF. The CDR3 DNA sequence: TGTGCCAGCAGCTTAGTCGGGACTAGCGGGGGTCTGAATGAGCAGTTCTTC.

The CDR3, as DNA: TGTGCCAGTAGTACCCCGGGGGACTACGGAATCCGCAAGGCGCAGTATTTT. This sequence encodes CASSTPGDYGIRKAQYF. The chain carries TRBV19 and TRBJ2-3; 7 nucleotides align to TRBD2. V shed 4 bases, J shed 10 bases, and the junction held 20 bases outside the gene matches. This CDR3 is 17 amino acids long. Germline V lookup: CDR1 LNHDA, CDR2 SQIVND (reference sequence). Together with reference TRBV19 and TRBJ2-3, the CDR3 gives the full variable domain: DGGITQSPKYLFRKEGQNVTLSCEQNLNHDAMYWYRQDPGQGLRLIYYSQIVNDFQKGDIAEGYSVSREKKESFPLTVTSAQKNPTAFYLCASSTPGDYGIRKAQYFGPGTRLTVL.

The chain recombines TRBV5-1 with TRBJ2-5; TRBD2 is a possible D gene (5 bases). From germline, CDR1 is SGHRS and CDR2 YFSETQ. The CDR3 spans 15 residues. The germline V and J ends were trimmed by 1 base and 5 bases, with 15 bases remaining between them. CDR3 sequence (DNA): TGCGCCAGCAGCTTGCATACTCAAAGGGAGGAGACCCAGTACTTC. It yields the protein CASSLHTQREETQYF.

The chain couples TRBV29-1 to TRBJ2-7, with 7 bases aligning to TRBD1. V was clipped by 6 bases and J by 4 bases; unmatched bases: 9. There are 13 residues in the CDR3. Germline CDR1 is SQVTM and CDR2 is ANQGSEA. The CDR3 loop is CSVRGRYIYEQYF. CDR3 sequence (DNA): TGCAGCGTAAGGGGGCGGTATATATACGAGCAGTACTTC.

The chain is built from TRBV2 and TRBJ1-2; 9 bases align to TRBD1. V trimming: 6 bases; J trimming: 6 bases; junction bases outside the gene matches: 8. This CDR3 spans 14 amino acids. From germline, CDR1 is SNHLY and CDR2 FYNNEI. Here the CDR3 DNA reads TGTGCCAGCAGCCCCGAACAGGGGGCGGATGGCTACACCTTC. This gives the protein CASSPEQGADGYTF.

The chain recombines TRBV4-1 with TRBJ1-1, with unresolved D. Germline CDR1 reads MGHRA; CDR2 reads YSYEKL. The CDR3 length is 14 residues. V shed 1 base and J shed 0 bases, with 6 bases lying between them. The CDR3 loop is CASSQAVLNTEAFF. In DNA form, the CDR3 reads TGCGCCAGCAGCCAAGCAGTTCTGAACACTGAAGCTTTCTTT.

The gene calls are TRBV2 and TRBJ1-2; perhaps TRBD1 as D (5 bases). The CDR3 extends over 13 amino acids. V dropped 4 bases and J dropped 4 bases, with 10 bases sitting between them. Germline CDR1 and CDR2: SNHLY and FYNNEI. The CDR3 loop reads CASSGRVSYGYTF. The CDR3 region has the DNA TGTGCCAGCAGTGGCAGGGTCTCCTATGGCTACACCTTC. Looking up the rest from reference TRBV2 and TRBJ1-2 gives the full variable domain: EPEVTQTPSHQVTQMGQEVILRCVPISNHLYFYWYRQILGQKVEFLVSFYNNEISEKSEIFDDQFSVERPDGSNFTLKIRSTKLEDSAMYFCASSGRVSYGYTFGSGTRLTVV.

As concerns this clone: This sample includes further DNA sequences coding for the same CDR3. This rearrangement joins TRBV19 to TRBJ1-1; 7 positions match TRBD1. The germline V gene encodes CDR1 LNHDA and CDR2 SQIVND (reference sequence). V shed 6 bases and J 4 bases; nucleotides not matched to a gene: 5. The CDR3 has 13 residues. CDR3 loop: CASRDRRGTEAFF. The DNA for the CDR3 is TGTGCCAGTAGGGACAGGCGGGGCACTGAAGCTTTCTTT.